The clone carrying this T cell receptor beta chain occurred many times. This sample is drawn from a study of T-cell memory formation after mild COVID-19. Study overall: The TCR clusters were mostly specific to one donor.

V shed 4 bases and J shed 3 bases, with 11 bases lying between them. CDR3 length: 14 residues. In TCRdb, the 5' RACE reads were re-called with MiXCR into one record per CDR3 protein. Of more than 400,000 distinct CDR3 sequences listed, 15% to 20% are singletons. Material: PBMCs or a T cell subset sorted from them (not recorded which). The TCR sequence derives from an adult woman who had mild COVID-19 (a few samples of this study predate the infection). Cell type and time point are not known. The chain uses TRBV12-3 or TRBV12-4 and TRBJ2-3; possible D gene TRBD2, 5 bases. CDR3 nucleotides: TGTGCCAGCAGTTACGTAGGAGGTACAGATACGCAGTATTTT. It codes for CASSYVGGTDTQYF.